This T cell receptor beta chain was sequenced during a study of CD8 T cells in ankylosing spondylitis. Regarding the study as a whole: It was reported that disease-linked clones were significantly enriched in matched ankylosing spondylitis synovial fluid. Several highly homologous variants made up a TCR beta motif, and this motif appeared characteristic of ankylosing spondylitis blood. In reactive arthritis synovial fluid and blood, some motif variants had been reported before.

V dropped 0 bases and J dropped 1; count of bases not matched to a gene: 1. Germline V gives CDR1 SGDLS, CDR2 YYNGEE. The CDR3 consists of 15 residues. This clonotype came up many times. Its target is not known. Quantitative 5'-RACE with molecular barcodes generated TCR beta libraries. TCRdb re-analysed the 5' RACE reads in MiXCR, keeping a single row per CDR3 protein. The data hold tens of thousands of distinct CDR3 sequences, with just over 2.5% observed a single time. This sequence originates from a female donor with ankylosing spondylitis or in good health (not recorded which). The sequencing sample was made of blood, either unsorted or a sorted T cell fraction (not recorded which). The J gene is TRBJ2-3, the V gene TRBV9, with 8 bases identical to TRBD2. This CDR3 reads CASSVAAGGTDTQYF. CDR3 DNA: TGTGCCAGCAGCGTAGCAGCGGGGGGCACAGATACGCAGTATTTT.